These 3 T cell receptor beta chains were all obtained from the same sample, sequenced in a study of circulating tumor DNA in untreated peripheral T-cell lymphoma. Data came from immunoSEQ multiplex PCR; TCRdb stores just in-frame clones and leaves some out. The sample yields 7,000 or so clones, about 75% seen once. The sequencing input was tumor tissue. These TCRs come from a human donor with peripheral T-cell lymphoma.

About this clone: One junction end does not reproduce the germline sequence, and a read error may be involved. The rearrangement joins TRBV28 to TRBJ2-1; D remains unclear. The CDR3 totals 17 residues. Germline CDR1 reads MDHEN; CDR2 reads SYDVKM. The CDR3 DNA sequence: TGTGCCAGCAGTCTATGTTGGGAAGGTGAACTCTACAATGAGCAGTTCTTC. Translation gives CASSLCWEGELYNEQFF.

V is TRBV6-8 and J is TRBJ1-1; D might be TRBD1 (6 bases). Germline V CDR1 and CDR2: MNHGY, SAAAGT. The V end lost 7 bases, the J end lost 9 bases, and 21 bases lay between the germline ends. The CDR3 runs 14 residues. DNA of the CDR3: TGTGCCAGCACCCGTCGAGCAGGGGAACAGAAAGCTTTCTTT. It translates to CASTRRAGEQKAFF.

The V gene is TRBV29-1, the J gene TRBJ1-1; 7 nucleotides agree with TRBD1. The V segment lost 7 bases and the J segment 2 bases; nucleotides outside the gene matches: 7. The CDR3 is 13 residues long. The germline V gene encodes CDR1 SQVTM and CDR2 ANQGSEA. This chain's CDR3 is CSAMGQPNTEAFF. For the CDR3, the DNA is TGCAGCGCTATGGGACAGCCCAACACTGAAGCTTTCTTT.